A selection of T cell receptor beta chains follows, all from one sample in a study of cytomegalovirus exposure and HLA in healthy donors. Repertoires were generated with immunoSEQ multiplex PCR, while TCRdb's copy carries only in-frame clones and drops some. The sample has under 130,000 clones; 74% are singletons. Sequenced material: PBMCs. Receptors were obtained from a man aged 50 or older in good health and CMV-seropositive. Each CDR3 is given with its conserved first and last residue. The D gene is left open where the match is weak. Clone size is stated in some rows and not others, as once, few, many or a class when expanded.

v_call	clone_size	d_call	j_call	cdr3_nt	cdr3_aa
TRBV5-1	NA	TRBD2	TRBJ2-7	TGCGCCAGCAGCCCCACGGCTCAGCGGGAGGGCCGTGGTGTCGAGCAGTACTTC	CASSPTAQREGRGVEQYF
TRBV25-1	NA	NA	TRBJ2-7	TGTGCCAGCAGACCGGGACAAAGCTCCTACGAGCAGTACTTC	CASRPGQSSYEQYF
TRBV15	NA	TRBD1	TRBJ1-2	TGTGCCACCAGCCTCCCAGGGGGCTATGGCTACACCTTC	CATSLPGGYGYTF
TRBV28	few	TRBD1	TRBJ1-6	TGTGCCAGCAGTTTCGGGACAGGAAGCTCCTATAATTCACCCCTCCACTTT	CASSFGTGSSYNSPLHF
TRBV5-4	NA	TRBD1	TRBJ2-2	TGTGCCAGCAGCCTGGACAGGGGTAGCGGGGAGCTGTTTTTT	CASSLDRGSGELFF
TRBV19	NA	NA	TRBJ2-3	TGTGCCAGTAATCGAGCAGGGAAGGCAGATACGCAGTATTTT	CASNRAGKADTQYF
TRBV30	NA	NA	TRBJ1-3	TGTGCCTGGTCGACAGGCCTCTCTGGAAACACCATATATTTT	CAWSTGLSGNTIYF
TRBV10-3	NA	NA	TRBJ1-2	TGTGCCATCAGTGCGCCCCGGGACTCCATATATGGCTACACCTTC	CAISAPRDSIYGYTF
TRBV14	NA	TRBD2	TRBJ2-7	TGTGCCAGCAGCCAAGTGGCGGGAGGCTCCTACGAGCAGTACTTC	CASSQVAGGSYEQYF
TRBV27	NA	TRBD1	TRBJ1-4	TGTGCCAGCAGCCCGGGCCACAGGGGTGGGGAAAAACTGTTTTTT	CASSPGHRGGEKLFF
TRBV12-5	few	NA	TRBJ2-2	TGTGCTAGTGGTTTAGAGACCGGGGAGCTGTTTTTT	CASGLETGELFF
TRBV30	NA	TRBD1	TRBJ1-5	TGTGCCGCCTCTCGGGACAGTCGAACGGGCCAGCATTTT	CAASRDSRTGQHF
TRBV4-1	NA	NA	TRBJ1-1	TGCGCCAGCAGCCAAGGGGGGGGGAAGGGGTTACGAGACACTGAAGCTTTCTTT	CASSQGGGKGLRDTEAFF
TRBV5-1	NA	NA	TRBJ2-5	TGCGCCAGCAGCCCGTCGTCCCAAGAGACCCAGTACTTC	CASSPSSQETQYF
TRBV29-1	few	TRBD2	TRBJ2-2	TGCAGCGTTGAGAAAGGCGGGAGGAACACCGGGGAGCTGTTTTTT	CSVEKGGRNTGELFF
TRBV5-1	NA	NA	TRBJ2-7	TGCGCCAGCAGCTTGGGAGGAAGGCCCTTAGACGAGCAGTACTTC	CASSLGGRPLDEQYF
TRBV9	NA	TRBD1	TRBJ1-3	TGTGCCAGCAGCCCCGGGACAGGGTATTCAGGAAACACCATATATTTT	CASSPGTGYSGNTIYF
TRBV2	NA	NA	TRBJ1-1	TGTGCCAGCAGTGAGCGGAGGGTGAACACTGAAGCTTTCTTT	CASSERRVNTEAFF
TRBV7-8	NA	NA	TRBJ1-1	TGTGCCAGCAGCTTTCGGGTAACGACTGAAGCTTTCTTT	CASSFRVTTEAFF
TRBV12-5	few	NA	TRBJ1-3	TGTGCTAGTGGTTTGGTACCCCAGGGCGCCTCTGGAAACACCATATATTTT	CASGLVPQGASGNTIYF
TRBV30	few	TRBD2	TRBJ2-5	TGTGCCTGGACGGGTTTTGGCGGGAGCGGGTGGGAGACCCAGTACTTC	CAWTGFGGSGWETQYF
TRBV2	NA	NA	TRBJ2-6	TGTGCCAGCGGGTCGGAATCTGGGGCCAACGGCCTGACTTTC	CASGSESGANGLTF
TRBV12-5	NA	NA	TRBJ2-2	TGTGCTAGTGGTTTGGGACAATTAGACACCGGGGAGCTGTTTTTT	CASGLGQLDTGELFF
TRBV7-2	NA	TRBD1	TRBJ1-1	TGTGCCAGCAGCTGGACAGGGAGGAACACTGAAGCTTTCTTT	CASSWTGRNTEAFF
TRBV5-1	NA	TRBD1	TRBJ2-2	TGCGCCAGCAGCCTACGGGACAGGAGCACCGGGGAGCTGTTTTTT	CASSLRDRSTGELFF
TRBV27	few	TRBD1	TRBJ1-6	TGTGCCAGCAGTTCCCCCTATGGGACAGGAGACAATTCACCCCTCCACTTT	CASSSPYGTGDNSPLHF
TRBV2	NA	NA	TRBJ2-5	TGTGCCAGCAGTGCAGGCTTTTGGGCTCAAGAGACCCAGTACTTC	CASSAGFWAQETQYF
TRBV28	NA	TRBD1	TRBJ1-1	TGTGCCACCGGGACAGGAGGTTTCTTT	CATGTGGFF
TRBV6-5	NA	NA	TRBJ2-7	TGTGCCAGCACCCTCAGTCCGGGAGCCCACGAGCAGTACTTC	CASTLSPGAHEQYF
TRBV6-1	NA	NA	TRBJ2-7	TGTGCCAGCCCCTGGCGGGCAGTCTCCTACGAGCAGTACTTC	CASPWRAVSYEQYF
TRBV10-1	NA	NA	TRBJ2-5	TGCGCCAGCAGTGAGGGGGCAGGGGAGACCCAGTACTTC	CASSEGAGETQYF
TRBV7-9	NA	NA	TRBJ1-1	TGTGCCAGCAGCCCCAAGGAGGACCCAGACACTGAAGCTTTCTTT	CASSPKEDPDTEAFF
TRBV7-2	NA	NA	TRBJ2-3	TGTGCCAGCAGCTCCCCTCCGAGCACAGATACGCAGTATTTT	CASSSPPSTDTQYF
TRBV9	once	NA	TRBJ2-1	TGTGCCAGCAGCGTAGTCTCTAGCGCCGCCTACAATGAGCAGTTCTTC	CASSVVSSAAYNEQFF
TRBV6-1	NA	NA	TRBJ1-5	TGTGCCAGCAGTGAAGCGAATGTTTGGGGGCTAGTGGGCAATCAGCCCCAGCATTTT	CASSEANVWGLVGNQPQHF
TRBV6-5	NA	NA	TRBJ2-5	TGTGCCAGCAGTTACTCGGTTAGCGGCGAGACCCAGTACTTC	CASSYSVSGETQYF
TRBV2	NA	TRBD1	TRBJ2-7	TGTGCCAGCAGTCTTGGACAGGGCGAGCAGTACTTC	CASSLGQGEQYF
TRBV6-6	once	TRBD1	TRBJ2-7	TGTGCCAGCAGTTACTGGGGACAGGGCGCCTACGAGCAGTACTTC	CASSYWGQGAYEQYF
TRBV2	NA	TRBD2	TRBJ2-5	TGTGCCAGCAGCGGGAGGGCCCCAGAGACCCAGTACTTC	CASSGRAPETQYF
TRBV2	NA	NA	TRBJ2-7	TGTGCCAGCAGTGATAGAAGAGGCTTTCTACTAGAGCAGTACTTC	CASSDRRGFLLEQYF
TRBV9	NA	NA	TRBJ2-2	TGTGCCAGCAGCCCGCGGGTGGGCCCGAACACCGGGGAGCTGTTTTTT	CASSPRVGPNTGELFF
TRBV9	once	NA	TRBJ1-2	TGTGCCAGCAGCGCACAACAGGGACGGTCTTACTATGGCTACACCTTC	CASSAQQGRSYYGYTF
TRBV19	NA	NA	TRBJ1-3	TGTGCCAGTAGTCCCCTTGGCAGGGGAAACACCATATATTTT	CASSPLGRGNTIYF
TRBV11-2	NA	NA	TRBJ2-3	TGTGCCAGCAGCTCACCGCTAGCGCTAACCACAGATACGCAGTATTTT	CASSSPLALTTDTQYF
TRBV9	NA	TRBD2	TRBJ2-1	TGTGCCAGCAGCACCGGGACTACGCATACCTACAATGAGCAGTTCTTC	CASSTGTTHTYNEQFF
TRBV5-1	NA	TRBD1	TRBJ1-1	TGCGCCAGCAGCGGGGGACAGGGGGACACTGAAGCTTTCTTT	CASSGGQGDTEAFF
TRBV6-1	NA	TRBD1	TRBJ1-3	TGTGCCACGGACAGGGCACCTGGAAACACCATATATTTT	CATDRAPGNTIYF
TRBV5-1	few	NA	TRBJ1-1	TGCGCCAGCAGCTTGGACCCGATCGGGGGGAACACTGAAGCTTTCTTT	CASSLDPIGGNTEAFF
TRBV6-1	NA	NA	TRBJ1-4	TGTGCCAGCAGTGAAGCGTCAGGGTATGAAAAACTGTTTTTT	CASSEASGYEKLFF
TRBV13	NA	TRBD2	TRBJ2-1	TGTGCCAGCAGCTTAGGCCTAGCGGGAGGGGCCTACAATGAGCAGTTCTTC	CASSLGLAGGAYNEQFF
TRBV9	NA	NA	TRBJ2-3	TGTGCCAGCAGCGTCCAGGGTGGGGAGGCAGATACGCAGTATTTT	CASSVQGGEADTQYF